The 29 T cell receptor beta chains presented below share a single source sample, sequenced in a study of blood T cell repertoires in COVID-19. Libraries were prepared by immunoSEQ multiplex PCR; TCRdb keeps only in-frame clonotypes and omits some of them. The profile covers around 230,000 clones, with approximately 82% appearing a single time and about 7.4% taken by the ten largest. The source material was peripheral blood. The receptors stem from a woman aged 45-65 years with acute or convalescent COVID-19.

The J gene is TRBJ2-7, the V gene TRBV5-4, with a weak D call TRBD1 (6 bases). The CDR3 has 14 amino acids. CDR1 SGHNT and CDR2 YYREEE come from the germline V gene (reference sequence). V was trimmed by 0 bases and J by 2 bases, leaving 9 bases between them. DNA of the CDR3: TGTGCCAGCAGCTTGGGACAGGATACCTACGAGCAGTACTTC. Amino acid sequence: CASSLGQDTYEQYF.

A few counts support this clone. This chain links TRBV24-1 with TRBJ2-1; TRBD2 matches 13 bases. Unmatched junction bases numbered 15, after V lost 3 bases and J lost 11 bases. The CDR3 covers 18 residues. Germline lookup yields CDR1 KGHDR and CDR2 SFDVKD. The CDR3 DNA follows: TGTGCCACCAGTGATCCCTTTGGACAGGGGACTAGCGGGAATAAGCAGTTCTTC. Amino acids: CATSDPFGQGTSGNKQFF.

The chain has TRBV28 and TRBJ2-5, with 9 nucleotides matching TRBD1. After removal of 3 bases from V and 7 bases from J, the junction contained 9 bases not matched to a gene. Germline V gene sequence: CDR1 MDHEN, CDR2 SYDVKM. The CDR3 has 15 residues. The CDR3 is CASSFSGQGTGTQYF. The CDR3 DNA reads TGTGCCAGCAGTTTTAGTGGACAGGGGACTGGGACCCAGTACTTC.

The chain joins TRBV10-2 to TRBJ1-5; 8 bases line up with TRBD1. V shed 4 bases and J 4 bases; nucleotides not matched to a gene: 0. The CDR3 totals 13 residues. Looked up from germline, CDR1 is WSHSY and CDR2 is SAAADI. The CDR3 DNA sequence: TGCGCCAGCAGTGGACAGGGGAATCAGCCCCAGCATTTT. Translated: CASSGQGNQPQHF.

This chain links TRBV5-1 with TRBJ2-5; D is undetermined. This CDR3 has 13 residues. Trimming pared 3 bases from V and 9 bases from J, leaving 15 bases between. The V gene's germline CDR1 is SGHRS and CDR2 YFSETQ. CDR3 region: CASSSVGDSPQYF. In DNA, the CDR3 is TGCGCCAGCAGCTCGGTTGGAGACTCACCCCAGTACTTC.

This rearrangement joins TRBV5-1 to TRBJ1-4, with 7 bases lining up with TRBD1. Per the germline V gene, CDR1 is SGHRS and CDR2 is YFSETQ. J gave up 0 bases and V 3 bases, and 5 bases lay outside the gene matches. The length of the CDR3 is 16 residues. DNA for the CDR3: TGCGCCAGCAGCTCCCGGACAGGATCAACTAATGAAAAACTGTTTTTT. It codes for CASSSRTGSTNEKLFF.

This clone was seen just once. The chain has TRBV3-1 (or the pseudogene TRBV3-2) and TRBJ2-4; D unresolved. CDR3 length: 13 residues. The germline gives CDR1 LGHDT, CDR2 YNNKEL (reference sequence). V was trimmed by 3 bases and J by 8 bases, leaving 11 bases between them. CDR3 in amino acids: CASSQGFGDIQYF. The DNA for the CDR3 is TGTGCCAGCAGCCAGGGCTTCGGTGACATTCAGTACTTC.

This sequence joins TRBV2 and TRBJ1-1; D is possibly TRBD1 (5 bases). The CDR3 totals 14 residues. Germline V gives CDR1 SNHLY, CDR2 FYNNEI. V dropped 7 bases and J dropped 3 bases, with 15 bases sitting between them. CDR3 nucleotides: TGTGCCAGCATAGGGAACAGGAAGGACACTGAAGCTTTCTTT. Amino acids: CASIGNRKDTEAFF.

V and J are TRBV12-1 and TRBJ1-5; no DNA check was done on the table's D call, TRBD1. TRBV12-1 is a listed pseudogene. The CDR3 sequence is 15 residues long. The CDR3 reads CASSFGGPDNQPQHF. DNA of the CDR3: TGTGCCAGCAGCTTTGGGGGCCCGGACAATCAGCCCCAGCATTTT.

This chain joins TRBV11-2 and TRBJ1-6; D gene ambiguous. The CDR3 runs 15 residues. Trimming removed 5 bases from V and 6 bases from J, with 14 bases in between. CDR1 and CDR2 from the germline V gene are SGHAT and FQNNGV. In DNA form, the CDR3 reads TGTGCCAGCAGCCGAGAGAGAATCTCTAATTCACCCCTCCACTTT. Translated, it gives CASSRERISNSPLHF. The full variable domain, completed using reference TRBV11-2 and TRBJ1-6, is EAGVAQSPRYKIIEKRQSVAFWCNPISGHATLYWYQQILGQGPKLLIQFQNNGVVDDSQLPKDRFSAERLKGVDSTLKIQPAKLEDSAVYLCASSRERISNSPLHFGNGTRLTVT.

As DNA, the CDR3 is TGCGCCAGCAGCTTGGACACAGCGGGACTACCCCCTAGGTGGGACAATGAGCAGTTCTTC. Protein sequence: CASSLDTAGLPPRWDNEQFF. The V gene is TRBV5-1, the J gene TRBJ2-1, with TRBD2 matching 7 bases. The CDR3 contains 20 residues. The V gene's germline CDR1 is SGHRS and CDR2 YFSETQ. V was pared by 0 bases and J by 5 bases, with 20 bases of the junction left unmatched.

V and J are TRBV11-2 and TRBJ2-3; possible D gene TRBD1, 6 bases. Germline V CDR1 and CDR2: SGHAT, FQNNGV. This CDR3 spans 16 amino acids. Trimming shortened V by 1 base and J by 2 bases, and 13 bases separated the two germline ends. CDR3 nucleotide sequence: TGTGCCAGCAGCTTAGGGACAGCCCGAACCACAGATACGCAGTATTTT. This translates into CASSLGTARTTDTQYF.

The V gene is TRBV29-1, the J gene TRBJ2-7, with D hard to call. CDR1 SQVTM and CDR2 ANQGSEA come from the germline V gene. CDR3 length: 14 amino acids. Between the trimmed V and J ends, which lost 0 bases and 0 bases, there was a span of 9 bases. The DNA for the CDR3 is TGCAGCGTTGAAGAGACGCGGAGCTCCTACGAGCAGTACTTC. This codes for CSVEETRSSYEQYF.

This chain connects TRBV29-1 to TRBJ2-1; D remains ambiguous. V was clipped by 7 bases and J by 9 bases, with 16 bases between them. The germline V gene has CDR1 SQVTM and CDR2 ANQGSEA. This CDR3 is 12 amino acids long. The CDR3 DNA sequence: TGCAGCGGTCTTTCTAGTACCGGTGAGCAGTTCTTC. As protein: CSGLSSTGEQFF.

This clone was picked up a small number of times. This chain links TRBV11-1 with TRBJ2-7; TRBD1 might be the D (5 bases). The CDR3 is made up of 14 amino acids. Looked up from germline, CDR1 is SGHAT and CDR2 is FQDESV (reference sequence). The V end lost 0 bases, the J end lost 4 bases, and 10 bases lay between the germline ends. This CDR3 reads CASSLAGQGYEQYF. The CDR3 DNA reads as TGTGCCAGCAGCTTAGCGGGCCAGGGTTACGAGCAGTACTTC.

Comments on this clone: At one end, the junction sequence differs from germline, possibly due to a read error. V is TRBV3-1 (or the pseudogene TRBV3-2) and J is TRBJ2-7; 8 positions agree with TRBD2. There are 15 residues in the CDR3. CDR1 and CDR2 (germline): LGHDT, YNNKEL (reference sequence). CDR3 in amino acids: CASSQEVGRVEEQYF. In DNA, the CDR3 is TGTGCCAGCAGTCAAGAGGTCGGGAGGGTGGAGGAGCAGTACTTC.

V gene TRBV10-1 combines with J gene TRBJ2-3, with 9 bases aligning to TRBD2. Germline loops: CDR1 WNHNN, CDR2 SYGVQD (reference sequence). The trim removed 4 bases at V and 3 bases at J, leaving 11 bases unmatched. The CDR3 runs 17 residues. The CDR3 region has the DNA TGCGCCAGCAGTGGGGTAGCGGGAGAGGATTTAACAGATACGCAGTATTTT. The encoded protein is CASSGVAGEDLTDTQYF.

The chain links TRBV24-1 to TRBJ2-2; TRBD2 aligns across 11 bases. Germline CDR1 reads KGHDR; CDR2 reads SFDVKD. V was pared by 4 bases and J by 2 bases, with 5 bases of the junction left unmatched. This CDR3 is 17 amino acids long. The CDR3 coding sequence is TGTGCCACCAGTGACCTGACTAGCGGGGTAAACACCGGGGAGCTGTTTTTT. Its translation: CATSDLTSGVNTGELFF.

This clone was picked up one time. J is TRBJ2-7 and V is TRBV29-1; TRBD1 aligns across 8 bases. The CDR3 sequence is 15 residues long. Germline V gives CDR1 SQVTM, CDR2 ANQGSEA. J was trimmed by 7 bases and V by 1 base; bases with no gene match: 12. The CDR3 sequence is CSVEALTGGRGEQYF. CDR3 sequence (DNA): TGCAGCGTTGAAGCCCTTACAGGGGGGCGAGGAGAGCAGTACTTC.

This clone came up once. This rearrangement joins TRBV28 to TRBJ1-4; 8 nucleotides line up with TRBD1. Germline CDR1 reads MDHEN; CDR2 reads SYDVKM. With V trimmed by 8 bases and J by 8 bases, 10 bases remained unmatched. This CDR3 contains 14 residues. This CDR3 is CASEQGGSSEKLFF. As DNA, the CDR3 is TGTGCCAGCGAACAGGGGGGCTCTAGCGAAAAACTGTTTTTT.

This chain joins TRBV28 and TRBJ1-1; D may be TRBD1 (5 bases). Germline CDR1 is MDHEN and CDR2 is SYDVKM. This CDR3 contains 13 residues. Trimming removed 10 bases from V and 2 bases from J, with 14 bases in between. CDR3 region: CATIPGGNTEAFF. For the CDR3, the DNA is TGTGCCACCATTCCGGGGGGTAACACTGAAGCTTTCTTT.

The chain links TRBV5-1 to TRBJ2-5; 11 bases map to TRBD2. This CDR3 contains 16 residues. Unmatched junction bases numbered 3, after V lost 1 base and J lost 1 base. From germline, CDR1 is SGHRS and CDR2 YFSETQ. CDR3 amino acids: CASSLTSGRSQETQYF. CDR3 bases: TGCGCCAGCAGCTTGACTAGCGGGAGAAGCCAAGAGACCCAGTACTTC.

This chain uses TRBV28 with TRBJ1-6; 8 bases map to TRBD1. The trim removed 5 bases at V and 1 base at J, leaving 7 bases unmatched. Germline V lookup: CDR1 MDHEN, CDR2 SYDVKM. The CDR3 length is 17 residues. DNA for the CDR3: TGTGCCAGCAGTCCATACCAGGGGGCATCCTATAATTCACCCCTCCACTTT. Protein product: CASSPYQGASYNSPLHF.

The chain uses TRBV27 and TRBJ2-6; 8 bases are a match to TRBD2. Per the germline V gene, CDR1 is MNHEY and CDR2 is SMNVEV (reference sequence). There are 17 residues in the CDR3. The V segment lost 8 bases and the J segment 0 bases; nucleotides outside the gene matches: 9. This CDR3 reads CASRGLAGLSGANVLTF. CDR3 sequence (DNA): TGTGCCAGCCGCGGGCTAGCGGGTCTCTCTGGGGCCAACGTCCTGACTTTC.

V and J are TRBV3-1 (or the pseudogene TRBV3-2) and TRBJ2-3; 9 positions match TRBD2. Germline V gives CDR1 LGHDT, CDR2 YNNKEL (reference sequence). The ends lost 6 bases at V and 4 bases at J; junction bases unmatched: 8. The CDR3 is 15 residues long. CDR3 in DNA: TGTGCCAGCAGTCGGCGGGGGGGAGATCCAGATACGCAGTATTTT. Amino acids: CASSRRGGDPDTQYF.

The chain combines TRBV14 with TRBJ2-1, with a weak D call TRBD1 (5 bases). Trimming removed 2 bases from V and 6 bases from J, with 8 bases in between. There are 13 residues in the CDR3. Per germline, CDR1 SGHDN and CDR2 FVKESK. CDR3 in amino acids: CASSQLGANEQFF. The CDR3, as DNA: TGTGCCAGCAGCCAATTAGGGGCCAATGAGCAGTTCTTC.

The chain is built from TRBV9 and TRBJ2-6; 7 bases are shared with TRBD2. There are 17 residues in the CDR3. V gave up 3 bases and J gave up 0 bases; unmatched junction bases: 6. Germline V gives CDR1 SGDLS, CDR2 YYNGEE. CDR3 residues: CASSAEGRASGANVLTF. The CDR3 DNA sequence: TGTGCCAGCAGCGCGGAGGGGAGGGCCTCTGGGGCCAACGTCCTGACTTTC.

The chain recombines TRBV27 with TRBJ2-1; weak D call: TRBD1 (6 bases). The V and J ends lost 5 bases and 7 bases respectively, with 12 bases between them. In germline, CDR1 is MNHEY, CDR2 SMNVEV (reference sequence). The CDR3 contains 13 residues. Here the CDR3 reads CASSSTGKNEQFF. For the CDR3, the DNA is TGTGCCAGCAGTAGTACAGGGAAGAATGAGCAGTTCTTC.

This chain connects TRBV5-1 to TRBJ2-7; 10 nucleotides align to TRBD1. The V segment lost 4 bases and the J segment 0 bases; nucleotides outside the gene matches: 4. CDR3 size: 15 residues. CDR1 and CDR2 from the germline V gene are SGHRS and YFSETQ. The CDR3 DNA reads TGCGCCAGCAGCCAAGGGACAGGGGTCTCCTACGAGCAGTACTTC. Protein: CASSQGTGVSYEQYF.